The next 12 T cell receptor beta chains were all read from a single sample in a study of T cell clonality in common variable immunodeficiency. The method was immunoSEQ multiplex PCR; TCRdb's version includes in-frame clones alone and lacks a portion of them. The record shows tens of thousands of clones for this sample, with no singletons present. Sequenced: peripheral blood mononuclear cells. These receptors came from a person aged 18-70 years in good health.

CDR3 loop: CASSRRLAVASTDTQYF. CDR3 DNA, as far as it was read: TGCGCCAGCAGCAGAAGACTAGCGGTTGCTAGCACAGATACG. The chain employs TRBV5-1 and TRBJ2-3; 9 bases align to TRBD2. Sequencing ends 3 residues short of the CDR3 end; the germline J gene provides the rest. Per the germline V gene, CDR1 is SGHRS and CDR2 is YFSETQ. V was pared by 4 bases and J by 0 bases, with 9 bases of the junction left unmatched. This CDR3 is built from 17 residues.

This clone has ten or more counts. The missing CDR3 end, 3 residues past where the read stops, is filled in from the germline J gene. The J gene is TRBJ2-1, the V gene TRBV10-3; D not certain. The CDR3 is 11 amino acids. Germline V gene data show CDR1 as ENHRY and CDR2 as SYGVKD. Trimming removed 4 bases at V and 8 bases at J, with 6 bases between. The covered CDR3 bases are TGTGCCATCAGTGGCCGCGATGAG. It codes for CAISGRDE. The whole CDR3 protein reads CAISGRDEQFF.

This clone has a handful of counts. The CDR3 end is not reached by the read, which stops 3 residues before it; the germline J gene fills it in. The chain joins TRBV6-1 to TRBJ1-2; D unclear. The CDR3 extends over 15 amino acids. CDR1 MNHNS and CDR2 SASEGT come from the germline V gene. This chain's CDR3 is CASSGGLAGVYDYTF. The covered CDR3 bases are TGTGCCAGCAGTGGAGGACTAGCGGGAGTGTACGAC.

As concerns this clone: The missing CDR3 end, 3 residues past where the read stops, is filled in from the germline J gene. The chain recombines TRBV18 with TRBJ2-7; 7 bases match TRBD2. The germline CDR1 and CDR2 sequences are KGHSH and LQKENI. The V segment lost 2 bases and the J segment 3 bases; nucleotides outside the gene matches: 7. The CDR3 is 15 amino acids. CDR3 loop: CASSPVSGDLYEQYF. CDR3 DNA, as far as it was read: TGTGCCAGCTCACCAGTAAGCGGGGACCTCTACGAG. The entire variable domain, with the rest obtained from reference TRBV18 and TRBJ2-7, is as follows: NAGVMQNPRHLVRRRGQEARLRCSPMKGHSHVYWYRQLPEEGLKFMVYLQKENIIDESGMPKERFSAEFPKEGPSILRIQQVVRGDSAAYFCASSPVSGDLYEQYFGPGTRLTVT.

This clone was found many times. The read halts 3 residues ahead of the CDR3 end, with the missing end drawn from the germline J gene. The chain is built from TRBV7-7 and TRBJ2-1, with D maybe TRBD1 (5 bases). CDR1 is SSHAT, CDR2 FNYEAQ, per germline (reference sequence). The CDR3 spans 15 residues. Trimming cost V 1 base and J 2 bases, with 9 bases left between them. CDR3 loop: CASSLDSGPYNEQFF. The sequenced part of the CDR3 DNA is TGTGCCAGCAGCTTAGATTCAGGGCCCTACAATGAG.

This clone was seen ten or more times. The read terminates 3 residues ahead of where the CDR3 ends, so the germline J gene completes it. V gene TRBV10-3 combines with J gene TRBJ1-4; 9 bases are a match to TRBD1. V gave up 4 bases and J gave up 3 bases; unmatched junction bases: 3. The CDR3 length is 15 residues. Germline V lookup: CDR1 ENHRY, CDR2 SYGVKD. CDR3 amino acids: CAISVDRGANEKLFF. The covered CDR3 bases are TGTGCCATCAGTGTGGACAGGGGCGCTAATGAAAAA.

This clone was detected ten times or more. The sequence runs out 3 residues before the end of the CDR3; the remainder is reconstructed from the germline J gene. The rearrangement uses TRBV5-1 and TRBJ2-1; 12 nucleotides line up with TRBD2. Germline values: CDR1 SGHRS, CDR2 YFSETQ. V gave up 4 bases and J gave up 3 bases; unmatched junction bases: 2. This CDR3 comprises 15 residues. The CDR3 is CASSLTSGSYNEQFF. The CDR3 DNA, read in part, is TGCGCCAGCAGCCTGACTAGCGGGAGCTACAATGAG. Complete variable domain (other parts from reference TRBV5-1 and TRBJ2-1): KAGVTQTPRYLIKTRGQQVTLSCSPISGHRSVSWYQQTPGQGLQFLFEYFSETQRNKGNFPGRFSGRQFSNSRSEMNVSTLELGDSALYLCASSLTSGSYNEQFFGPGTRLTVL.

This clone has ten or more counts. The CDR3 goes on 3 residues after the read ends, and that part is filled in from the germline J gene. V gene TRBV5-1 combines with J gene TRBJ1-1; D uncertain. The germline V gene encodes CDR1 SGHRS and CDR2 YFSETQ. Trimming shortened V by 0 bases and J by 5 bases, and 11 bases separated the two germline ends. The CDR3 totals 14 residues. The CDR3: CASSLVGGGTEAFF. The CDR3 bases that were read are TGCGCCAGCAGCTTGGTCGGAGGAGGGACTGAA.

This clone was recorded a few times. The missing CDR3 end, 3 residues past where the read stops, is filled in from the germline J gene. V usage is TRBV2 and J usage is TRBJ2-2; weak D call: TRBD1 (5 bases). CDR1 and CDR2 from the germline V gene are SNHLY and FYNNEI. This CDR3 has 15 residues. The CDR3 loop is CASSVPRAFYSPLFF. CDR3 DNA (partial): TGTGCCAGCAGTGTCCCCAGGGCGTTTTATTCACCG.

This clone was observed at least ten times. The observed sequence ends 3 residues before the CDR3 terminus, with the missing tail filled in from the germline J gene. This chain connects TRBV20-1 to TRBJ2-7; D ambiguous. In germline, CDR1 is DFQATT, CDR2 SNEGSKA (reference sequence). Trimming cost V 0 bases and J 4 bases, with 13 bases left between them. This CDR3 is built from 14 residues. This CDR3 is CSARDPTITYEQYF. The sequenced CDR3 bases are TGCAGTGCTAGAGATCCGACAATCACGTACGAG.

This clone was counted at least ten times. Coverage ceases 3 residues before the CDR3 finishes, and the germline J gene fills in the end. The chain links TRBV18 to TRBJ2-3; 7 bases match TRBD1. The CDR3 runs 16 residues. Germline assignment: CDR1 KGHSH and CDR2 LQKENI. V trimming: 5 bases; J trimming: 3 bases; junction bases outside the gene matches: 11. The CDR3 reads CASSAKRDRETDTQYF. CDR3 bases read: TGTGCCAGCTCAGCTAAGAGAGACAGGGAGACAGATACG.

In its sample, this clone was seen many times. The read gets to within 3 residues of the CDR3 end, and the germline J gene fills in the rest. The V and J genes are TRBV7-3 and TRBJ2-2; D is unresolved. Germline CDR1 SGHTA, CDR2 FQGTGA. V lost 5 bases and J 6 bases, leaving 7 bases between the germline ends. The CDR3 spans 12 residues. The CDR3 bases that were read are TGTGCCAGCAGCCCCTACGCCGGGGAG. The encoded protein is CASSPYAGE. The CDR3 in full is CASSPYAGELFF.